This entry lists 20 T cell receptor beta chains sequenced from one sample in a study of human versus mouse CDR3 diversity and MHC coevolution. The table came from immunoSEQ multiplex PCR; TCRdb's copy has only in-frame clones and leaves some out. The table has about 81,000 clones, just over 90% seen once. Material: naive CD4+ T cells from blood. Subset: CD45RO-negative CD62L-positive naive CD4 T cells. The receptors come from a person aged 30 to 70 in good health.

This chain uses TRBV6-1 with TRBJ1-1, with D uncertain. The CDR3 has 11 amino acids. The V and J ends lost 2 bases and 7 bases respectively, with 5 bases between them. Germline V lookup: CDR1 MNHNS, CDR2 SASEGT. CDR3 in amino acids: CASSERSEAFF. The CDR3 coding sequence is TGTGCCAGCAGTGAAAGGAGTGAAGCTTTCTTT.

The V and J genes are TRBV9 and TRBJ1-2; D might be TRBD1 (6 bases). Trimming took 7 bases from V and 2 from J, leaving 6 bases between them. This CDR3 has 11 residues. CDR1 and CDR2 from the germline V gene are SGDLS and YYNGEE. The CDR3 sequence is CASQGNYGYTF. The CDR3, as DNA: TGTGCCAGCCAGGGGAACTATGGCTACACCTTC.

The V and J genes are TRBV19 and TRBJ1-6, with no clear D. The CDR3 covers 14 residues. Trimming removed 8 bases at V and 0 bases at J, with 8 bases between. Germline CDR1 LNHDA, CDR2 SQIVND (reference sequence). Here the CDR3 DNA reads TGTGCCAGTGTGTCGAGCTCCTATAATTCACCCCTCCACTTT. Its protein is CASVSSSYNSPLHF.

The chain joins TRBV30 to TRBJ2-7, with 7 bases fitting TRBD2. This CDR3 is 14 amino acids long. The V and J ends lost 4 bases and 7 bases, in that order; junction bases with no gene match: 13. Germline CDR1 GTSNPN, CDR2 SVGIG (reference sequence). As DNA, the CDR3 is TGTGCCTGGAAGGAGATTAGCGGGTCGAATGAGCAGTACTTC. Translated: CAWKEISGSNEQYF.

The J gene is TRBJ2-2, the V gene TRBV4-1; D remains unclear. V was clipped by 3 bases and J by 4 bases, with 6 bases between them. Germline-derived CDR1 and CDR2 are MGHRA and YSYEKL. The length of the CDR3 is 13 residues. This chain's CDR3 is CASSHRSTGELFF. Here the CDR3 DNA reads TGCGCCAGCAGCCACAGAAGCACCGGGGAGCTGTTTTTT.

In DNA, the CDR3 is TGCGCCAGCAGCCTGGGACAGCCGTTCTCTGGAAACACCATATATTTT. Residues: CASSLGQPFSGNTIYF. The chain links TRBV5-1 to TRBJ1-3, with TRBD1 matching 7 bases. Germline trimming cut 4 bases from V and 0 bases from J; bases unmatched to any gene: 7. The CDR3 covers 16 residues. Germline CDR1 reads SGHRS; CDR2 reads YFSETQ. Looking up the rest from reference TRBV5-1 and TRBJ1-3 gives the full variable domain: KAGVTQTPRYLIKTRGQQVTLSCSPISGHRSVSWYQQTPGQGLQFLFEYFSETQRNKGNFPGRFSGRQFSNSRSEMNVSTLELGDSALYLCASSLGQPFSGNTIYFGEGSWLTVV.

The rearrangement uses TRBV27 and TRBJ2-2; the match to TRBD1 covers 7 bases. Germline lookup yields CDR1 MNHEY and CDR2 SMNVEV (reference sequence). This CDR3 contains 14 residues. The junction had 10 bases not matched to a gene; V was cut back by 7 bases and J by 8 bases. CDR3: CASTPRGGRGELFF. The CDR3, as DNA: TGTGCCAGCACCCCTCGAGGGGGCCGAGGGGAGCTGTTTTTT.

The chain recombines TRBV19 with TRBJ1-1; TRBD1 aligns across 10 bases. Germline lookup yields CDR1 LNHDA and CDR2 SQIVND (reference sequence). CDR3 length: 15 amino acids. With 6 bases clipped from V and 4 bases from J, the junction kept 8 bases outside the gene matches. As DNA, the CDR3 is TGTGCCAGTAGGGTAGACAGGGGGCGAGCCACTGAAGCTTTCTTT. It codes for CASRVDRGRATEAFF.

The genes are TRBV7-9 and TRBJ1-1; tentative D call: TRBD1 (5 bases). The CDR3 totals 17 residues. With 2 bases removed from V and 4 bases from J, the gap between germline ends came to 20 bases. Looked up from germline, CDR1 is SEHNR and CDR2 is FQNEAQ (reference sequence). The CDR3 DNA sequence: TGTGCCAGCAGCTTAATCCCCGCCGGGGGGGTTTCCACTGAAGCTTTCTTT. This sequence encodes CASSLIPAGGVSTEAFF.

The V gene is TRBV27, the J gene TRBJ1-1, with D perhaps TRBD1 (5 bases). The CDR3 spans 13 residues. The V gene's germline CDR1 is MNHEY and CDR2 SMNVEV (reference sequence). The V end was cut by 3 bases, the J end by 3 bases, with 8 bases between. In nucleotides, the CDR3 is TGTGCCAGCAGTTTTGGGGCGGACACTGAAGCTTTCTTT. It specifies CASSFGADTEAFF.

This rearrangement joins TRBV4-3 to TRBJ1-2; TRBD1 matches 8 bases. Germline V gives CDR1 LGHNA, CDR2 YSLEER. CDR3 length equals 13 residues. Trimming took 1 base from V and 8 from J; bases not matched to a gene: 3. The DNA of the CDR3 is TGCGCCAGCAGCCAAGCGTCAGGGGGCGGCTACACCTTC. Translating gives CASSQASGGGYTF.

V usage is TRBV5-6 and J usage is TRBJ2-1; D may be TRBD2 (6 bases). Germline CDR1 reads SGHDT; CDR2 reads YYEEEE. V lost 0 bases, J lost 0 bases, and 13 bases lay in between. This CDR3 has 17 residues. The CDR3 DNA reads as TGTGCCAGCAGCTTGGCCCTAGCGTTCAGCTCCTACAATGAGCAGTTCTTC. Protein sequence: CASSLALAFSSYNEQFF.

The J gene is TRBJ2-2, the V gene TRBV5-1; possibly TRBD2 for D (6 bases). Germline CDR1 is SGHRS and CDR2 is YFSETQ. The CDR3 runs to 16 residues. V gave up 0 bases and J gave up 0 bases, with 9 bases separating them. This CDR3 is CASSLGRDSNTGELFF. The CDR3 DNA reads as TGCGCCAGCAGCTTGGGACGGGACTCGAACACCGGGGAGCTGTTTTTT.

J is TRBJ2-1 and V is TRBV5-4; TRBD2 aligns across 8 bases. The CDR3 has 15 residues. V was pared by 5 bases and J by 4 bases, with 8 bases of the junction left unmatched. Per the germline V gene, CDR1 is SGHNT and CDR2 is YYREEE (reference sequence). CDR3 coding DNA: TGTGCCAGCAGAGGACCTAGCGGGTATTACAATGAGCAGTTCTTC. Translated, it gives CASRGPSGYYNEQFF.

This chain joins TRBV7-2 and TRBJ2-5, with a tentative D call TRBD1 (6 bases). Germline values: CDR1 SGHTA, CDR2 FQGNSA. The CDR3 covers 16 residues. Trimming cost V 5 bases and J 0 bases, with 16 bases left between them. DNA of the CDR3: TGTGCCAGCAGCAAAAATGGACAGTGGTACCAAGAGACCCAGTACTTC. This translates into CASSKNGQWYQETQYF.

The chain combines TRBV19 with TRBJ1-1; 11 bases are shared with TRBD1. Germline lookup yields CDR1 LNHDA and CDR2 SQIVND (reference sequence). The CDR3 has 14 residues. Trimming took 6 bases from V and 11 from J; bases not matched to a gene: 11. As DNA, the CDR3 is TGTGCCAGTAGCCCCGGGGACAGGGGGTCGCGGGCTTTCTTT. This codes for CASSPGDRGSRAFF.

Concerning this clone: Within the sample, other DNA sequences also encode this same CDR3. V usage is TRBV6-6 and J usage is TRBJ1-1; tentatively, D is TRBD1 (5 bases). Trimming removed 11 bases from V and 1 base from J, with 14 bases in between. CDR3 size: 13 residues. In germline, CDR1 is MNHNY, CDR2 SVGAGI (reference sequence). CDR3: CAGDRGSNTEAFF. The CDR3 DNA reads TGTGCCGGCGATAGGGGTTCGAACACTGAAGCTTTCTTT.

The rearrangement joins TRBV11-2 to TRBJ2-1; D possibly corresponds to TRBD2 (6 bases). The V end lost 3 bases, the J end lost 2 bases, and 11 bases lay between the germline ends. Germline V lookup: CDR1 SGHAT, CDR2 FQNNGV. The CDR3 totals 15 residues. CDR3 bases: TGTGCCAGCAGCTTGGAGGGCCCTACCTACAATGAGCAGTTCTTC. Protein: CASSLEGPTYNEQFF.

The rearrangement joins TRBV5-1 to TRBJ2-7, with D hard to call. Germline lookup yields CDR1 SGHRS and CDR2 YFSETQ. This CDR3 has 12 amino acids. With 2 bases removed from V and 4 bases from J, the gap between germline ends came to 7 bases. CDR3 nucleotide sequence: TGCGCCAGCAGCTTTGACAATTACGAGCAGTACTTC. The encoded protein is CASSFDNYEQYF.

V usage is TRBV5-1 and J usage is TRBJ2-7, with 14 bases lining up with TRBD2. The CDR3 runs to 17 residues. Per the germline V gene, CDR1 is SGHRS and CDR2 is YFSETQ. Trimming at V came to 0 bases and at J to 2 bases, leaving 4 bases not matched to a gene. The CDR3, as DNA: TGCGCCAGCAGCTTGGGGGGGACTAGCGGGGGAACCTACGAGCAGTACTTC. This codes for CASSLGGTSGGTYEQYF.